These 12 T cell receptor beta chains share one sample of origin, sequenced in a study of PD-1 blockade in classical Hodgkin lymphoma. Each patient experienced a relapse that followed autologous stem cell transplantation, and brentuximab vedotin exposure varied. Measured with immunoSEQ multiplex PCR; TCRdb has only the in-frame clones, and not every one. Here the sample spans approximately 80,000 clones, approximately 91% being singletons. The specimen comprised peripheral blood mononuclear cells (PBMCs), sampled at baseline. These TCRs come from a human donor with classical Hodgkin lymphoma.

The chain carries TRBV7-8 and TRBJ1-3; D gene unclear. CDR3 length: 15 amino acids. V shed 5 bases and J shed 0 bases, with 11 bases lying between them. Germline V gene data show CDR1 as SGHVS and CDR2 as FQNEAQ. The CDR3 region has the DNA TGTGCCAGCAGCGAACAGACCCTCTCTGGAAACACCATATATTTT. It yields the protein CASSEQTLSGNTIYF.

The chain employs TRBV19 and TRBJ1-2; D might be TRBD1 (5 bases). In germline, CDR1 is LNHDA, CDR2 SQIVND (reference sequence). The CDR3 runs to 13 residues. V was shortened by 11 bases and J by 2 bases, with 15 bases between the two germline ends. The CDR3 nucleotides read TGTGCCGTCGCGCGGGGGAGAAACTATGGCTACACCTTC. It specifies CAVARGRNYGYTF.

The chain carries TRBV30 and TRBJ2-7; D is undetermined. The CDR3 sequence is 12 residues long. Between the trimmed V and J ends, which lost 7 bases and 0 bases, there was a span of 10 bases. CDR1 and CDR2 from the germline V gene are GTSNPN and SVGIG (reference sequence). Here the CDR3 reads CASRVDSYEQYF. In DNA form, the CDR3 reads TGTGCCTCACGGGTAGACTCCTACGAGCAGTACTTC.

The rearrangement joins TRBV28 to TRBJ1-5; D gene uncertain. Trimming left V 6 bases short and J 4 bases short, with 7 bases between. CDR1 and CDR2 from the germline V gene are MDHEN and SYDVKM. The CDR3 loop spans 12 amino acids. CDR3 sequence: CASSQMNQPQHF. DNA for the CDR3: TGTGCCAGCAGCCAGATGAATCAGCCCCAGCATTTT. Using reference TRBV28 and TRBJ1-5 for the parts outside the CDR3, the full variable domain is DVKVTQSSRYLVKRTGEKVFLECVQDMDHENMFWYRQDPGLGLRLIYFSYDVKMKEKGDIPEGYSVSREKKERFSLILESASTNQTSMYLCASSQMNQPQHFGDGTRLSIL.

The chain joins TRBV11-2 to TRBJ2-5; possibly TRBD2 for D (6 bases). V shed 3 bases and J shed 5 bases, with 7 bases lying between them. CDR1 SGHAT and CDR2 FQNNGV come from the germline V gene. The CDR3 totals 12 residues. The DNA for the CDR3 is TGTGCCAGCAGCTTTAGCGGCGAGACCCAGTACTTC. Translation gives CASSFSGETQYF.

V usage is TRBV18 and J usage is TRBJ2-1; 7 bases agree with TRBD2. The CDR3 loop spans 13 amino acids. Germline-derived CDR1 and CDR2 are KGHSH and LQKENI. Trimming took 7 bases from V and 5 from J; bases not matched to a gene: 5. The CDR3 sequence is CASLREMNNEQFF. The CDR3 DNA reads as TGTGCCAGCTTGCGGGAGATGAACAATGAGCAGTTCTTC.

CDR3 bases: TGTGCCAGCAGGATCACAGGGTATTCTGAAAAACTGTTTTTT. Translating gives CASRITGYSEKLFF. The V gene is TRBV2, the J gene TRBJ1-4; a weak D match, TRBD1 (6 bases). V gave up 6 bases and J gave up 7 bases, with 15 bases separating them. The length of the CDR3 is 14 residues. CDR1 SNHLY and CDR2 FYNNEI come from the germline V gene.

The chain is built from TRBV23-1 and TRBJ1-1, with D hard to call. TRBV23-1 is filed as an ORF, its function uncertain. The CDR3 loop spans 15 amino acids. V gave up 4 bases and J gave up 11 bases, with 23 bases separating them. The CDR3 sequence is CASSRSQTWEFGAFF. In DNA, the CDR3 is TGCGCCAGCAGTCGAAGCCAAACCTGGGAGTTCGGGGCTTTCTTT.

The chain joins TRBV2 to TRBJ2-5; D not certain. Germline CDR1 and CDR2: SNHLY and FYNNEI. The CDR3 is 11 residues long. Trimming left V 7 bases short and J 3 bases short, with 6 bases between. The CDR3 sequence: CASKYEETQYF. CDR3 DNA sequence: TGTGCCAGCAAATATGAAGAGACCCAGTACTTC.

The rearrangement links TRBV5-1 to TRBJ2-7; TRBD1 matches 10 bases. J lost 2 bases, V lost 1 base, and 12 bases had no gene match. The CDR3 loop spans 18 amino acids. Germline V gene sequence: CDR1 SGHRS, CDR2 YFSETQ. CDR3 coding DNA: TGCGCCAGCAGCTTGATTGGGCTGCCGGGACAGGGGCCCTACGAGCAGTACTTC. It is translated as CASSLIGLPGQGPYEQYF.

The V gene is TRBV6-5, the J gene TRBJ1-1, with 8 nucleotides matching TRBD1. The CDR3 is made up of 15 amino acids. Germline CDR1 reads MNHEY; CDR2 reads SVGAGI. V shed 5 bases and J 0 bases; nucleotides not matched to a gene: 5. DNA of the CDR3: TGTGCCAGCAGTCCAGCGACAGGGGTGAACACTGAAGCTTTCTTT. It specifies CASSPATGVNTEAFF.

This rearrangement joins TRBV14 to TRBJ1-4; 10 bases match TRBD1. The CDR3 contains 15 residues. CDR1 SGHDN and CDR2 FVKESK come from the germline V gene. After removal of 2 bases from V and 5 bases from J, the junction contained 2 bases not matched to a gene. CDR3 amino acids: CASSQWDRGNEKLFF. CDR3 bases: TGTGCCAGCAGCCAATGGGACAGGGGAAATGAAAAACTGTTTTTT.